The 15 T cell receptor beta chains in this list originate from one sample, sequenced in a study of T cells in women clearing cervical HPV infection. The table came from immunoSEQ multiplex PCR; TCRdb's copy has only in-frame clones and leaves some out. The sample totals about 30,000 clones. The sample comprised blood buffy coat. The receptor set was obtained from a woman between 18 and 70 years old with a cervical HPV16 infection that either progressed to CIN3+ or cleared (not recorded which).

In regard to this clone: Read data end 3 residues before the CDR3 end; the end is taken from the germline J gene. This chain uses TRBV12-3 or TRBV12-4 with TRBJ2-7; 8 nucleotides match TRBD1. This CDR3 is built from 15 residues. The V segment lost 6 bases and the J segment 5 bases; nucleotides outside the gene matches: 12. The CDR3 bases that were read are TGTGCCAGCAGCCTAAACGGACAGGGTCGTAACGAG. It is translated as CASSLNGQGRNE. The entire CDR3 is CASSLNGQGRNEQYF.

For this clone: Read coverage stops 3 residues before the CDR3 terminus; the germline J gene supplies the remainder. The chain couples TRBV5-1 to TRBJ2-7; 8 positions match TRBD1. The V gene's germline CDR1 is SGHRS and CDR2 YFSETQ. This CDR3 spans 15 amino acids. The J segment lost 4 bases and the V segment lost 5 bases, leaving 11 bases of the junction unmatched. The CDR3: CASSTRPGQVYEQYF. The part of the CDR3 DNA that was read is TGCGCCAGCAGTACCCGACCGGGACAGGTATACGAG.

The CDR3 protein is CAWSLGTNYEQYF. The CDR3 bases that were read are TGTGCCTGGAGTCTCGGGACAAATTACGAG. The chain combines TRBV30 with TRBJ2-7; TRBD1 is a possible D gene (6 bases). The read stops 3 residues short of the end of the CDR3; the missing end is completed from the germline J gene. The CDR3 has 13 residues. V gave up 2 bases and J gave up 4 bases, with 12 bases separating them. Germline assignment: CDR1 GTSNPN and CDR2 SVGIG (reference sequence).

As to this clone: The read finishes 3 residues shy of the CDR3 end, and the germline J gene is used to complete it. The V and J genes are TRBV5-4 and TRBJ2-5, with D possibly being TRBD1 or TRBD2 (5 bases each). Germline CDR1 reads SGHNT; CDR2 reads YYREEE (reference sequence). The CDR3 has 13 residues. Trimming removed 0 bases at V and 5 bases at J, with 8 bases between. Partial CDR3 DNA: TGTGCCAGCAGCTTGGGCAGGGAGGAGACC. Translation gives CASSLGREET. The CDR3 in full is CASSLGREETQYF.

Comments on this clone: With the read ending 3 residues before the CDR3 end, the germline J gene is used to fill in that end. The chain links TRBV10-1 to TRBJ2-7; TRBD1 matches 11 bases. The CDR3 totals 15 residues. Losses at the gene ends were 6 bases for V and 3 bases for J; bases not matched to a gene: 7. Germline CDR1 and CDR2: WNHNN and SYGVQD (reference sequence). This CDR3 is CASSPGQGGGYEQYF. Incomplete CDR3 DNA: TGCGCCAGCAGCCCGGGACAGGGGGGTGGCTACGAG.

In the case of this clone: The sequenced fragment ends 3 residues before the CDR3 boundary, so the rest is inferred from the germline J gene. This rearrangement joins TRBV2 to TRBJ2-7; a weak D match, TRBD1 (5 bases). The CDR3 consists of 14 residues. V lost 4 bases and J lost 2, with 12 bases in between. Germline CDR1 and CDR2: SNHLY and FYNNEI. This chain's CDR3 is CASSAETEAYEQYF. The part of the CDR3 DNA that was read is TGTGCCAGCAGTGCCGAGACAGAGGCCTACGAG. The variable domain in full, with the rest retrieved from reference TRBV2 and TRBJ2-7, is EPEVTQTPSHQVTQMGQEVILRCVPISNHLYFYWYRQILGQKVEFLVSFYNNEISEKSEIFDDQFSVERPDGSNFTLKIRSTKLEDSAMYFCASSAETEAYEQYFGPGTRLTVT.

Concerning this clone itself: The DNA ends 3 residues before the CDR3 does, and the rest of the CDR3 is filled in from the germline J gene. The V gene is TRBV29-1, the J gene TRBJ2-1, with TRBD2 as a possible D gene (5 bases). V shed 7 bases and J shed 5 bases, with 18 bases lying between them. CDR3 size: 14 residues. Germline values: CDR1 SQVTM, CDR2 ANQGSEA. CDR3 loop: CSGEFLAMNNEQFF. The CDR3 DNA, read in part, is TGCAGCGGAGAATTCTTAGCGATGAACAATGAG.

Worth noting for this clone: Coverage ceases 3 residues before the CDR3 finishes, and the germline J gene fills in the end. The J gene is TRBJ2-2, the V gene TRBV19; 15 positions agree with TRBD2. The V segment lost 4 bases and the J segment 5 bases; nucleotides outside the gene matches: 11. The germline gives CDR1 LNHDA, CDR2 SQIVND (reference sequence). The CDR3 spans 19 residues. The CDR3 loop reads CASSTLGGLAGGRTGELFF. The CDR3 DNA, read in part, is TGTGCCAGTAGTACCCTAGGGGGACTAGCGGGAGGCCGGACCGGGGAG.

Remarks on this clone: The CDR3 end falls 3 residues outside the read, so it is completed with the germline J gene. This sequence joins TRBV6-1 and TRBJ1-6; TRBD1 agrees at 7 bases. The ends lost 2 bases at V and 7 bases at J; junction bases unmatched: 2. Germline V gives CDR1 MNHNS, CDR2 SASEGT. The CDR3 runs 14 residues. The sequenced CDR3 bases are TGTGCCAGCAGTGAACTAGGGGGCAATTCACCC. It codes for CASSELGGNSP. The whole CDR3 protein reads CASSELGGNSPLHF.

In regard to this clone: With the read ending 3 residues before the CDR3 end, the germline J gene is used to fill in that end. The gene calls are TRBV19 and TRBJ2-7; the match to TRBD1 covers 8 bases. The trim removed 8 bases at V and 3 bases at J, leaving 9 bases unmatched. CDR1 and CDR2 from the germline V gene are LNHDA and SQIVND (reference sequence). The CDR3 has 14 amino acids. This CDR3 is CASAIGGQGYEQYF. The sequenced part of the CDR3 DNA is TGTGCCAGTGCCATAGGCGGACAGGGCTACGAG.

A word on this clone: The read ends 3 residues early relative to the CDR3; the germline J gene fills the gap. The chain links TRBV5-6 to TRBJ2-5, with D possibly being TRBD1 (5 bases). Trimming shortened V by 4 bases and J by 2 bases, and 12 bases separated the two germline ends. The CDR3 sequence is 14 residues long. Germline-derived CDR1 and CDR2 are SGHDT and YYEEEE. The sequenced part of the CDR3 DNA is TGTGCCAGCAGCCAGGCAGGGTATCAAGAGACC. It yields the protein CASSQAGYQET. The full CDR3 protein reads CASSQAGYQETQYF.

A word on this clone: From the germline J gene comes the end of the CDR3, since the read stops 3 residues before it. The gene calls are TRBV20-1 and TRBJ2-3; 12 positions agree with TRBD2. After removal of 4 bases from V and 2 bases from J, the junction contained 10 bases not matched to a gene. The CDR3 is 17 residues long. Germline-derived CDR1 and CDR2 are DFQATT and SNEGSKA (reference sequence). The sequenced CDR3 bases are TGCAGTGCTAAAGGACTAGCGGGACAGAGAATCACAGATACG. This gives the protein CSAKGLAGQRITDT. The complete CDR3 protein is CSAKGLAGQRITDTQYF.

Notes on this clone: The DNA ends 3 residues before the CDR3 does, and the rest of the CDR3 is filled in from the germline J gene. The chain uses TRBV7-2 and TRBJ2-7, with a possible D match to TRBD1 (6 bases). Trimming left V 1 base short and J 4 bases short, with 14 bases between. Germline values: CDR1 SGHTA, CDR2 FQGNSA. CDR3 size: 15 residues. CDR3 DNA, as far as it was read: TGTGCCAGCAGCTTAGTCCCCGGACAGCGGTACGAG. It encodes CASSLVPGQRYE. The CDR3 as a whole reads CASSLVPGQRYEQYF.

On this clone itself: The observed sequence ends 3 residues before the CDR3 terminus, with the missing tail filled in from the germline J gene. The chain has TRBV5-1 and TRBJ2-5; 9 nucleotides align to TRBD1. The CDR3 contains 16 residues. The V gene's germline CDR1 is SGHRS and CDR2 YFSETQ. Trimming at V came to 5 bases and at J to 4 bases, leaving 12 bases not matched to a gene. CDR3 DNA (partial): TGCGCCAGCAGGCTGGGACAGGGATTCGGTTCAGAGACC. Residues: CASRLGQGFGSET. The whole CDR3 protein reads CASRLGQGFGSETQYF.

For this clone: The CDR3 end is not reached by the read, which stops 3 residues before it; the germline J gene fills it in. The chain combines TRBV20-1 with TRBJ2-1; the match to TRBD2 covers 7 bases. Per the germline V gene, CDR1 is DFQATT and CDR2 is SNEGSKA (reference sequence). The CDR3 loop spans 15 amino acids. The V gene end was trimmed by 3 bases and the J gene end by 2 bases; junction bases not matched to a gene: 7. The sequenced CDR3 bases are TGCAGTGCTAGGGCCGGCGGGGGACCCTACAATGAG. Amino acid sequence: CSARAGGGPYNE. The whole CDR3 is CSARAGGGPYNEQFF.